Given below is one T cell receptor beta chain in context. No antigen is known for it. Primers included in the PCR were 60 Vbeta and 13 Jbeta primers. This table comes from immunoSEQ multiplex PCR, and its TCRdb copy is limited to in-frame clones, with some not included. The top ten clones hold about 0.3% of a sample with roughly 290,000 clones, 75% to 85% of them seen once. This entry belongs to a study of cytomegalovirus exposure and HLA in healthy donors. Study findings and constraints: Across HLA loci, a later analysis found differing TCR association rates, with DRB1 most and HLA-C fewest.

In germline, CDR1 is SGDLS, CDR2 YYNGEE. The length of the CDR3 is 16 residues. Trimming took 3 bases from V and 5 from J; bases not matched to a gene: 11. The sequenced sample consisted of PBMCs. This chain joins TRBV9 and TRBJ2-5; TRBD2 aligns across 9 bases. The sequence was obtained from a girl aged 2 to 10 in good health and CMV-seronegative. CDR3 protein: CASSARVAGAGETQYF. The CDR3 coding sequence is TGTGCCAGCAGCGCGAGGGTAGCGGGGGCCGGGGAGACCCAGTACTTC.